The T cell receptor (beta chain) under discussion was sequenced for a study of blood T cell repertoires in COVID-19. Across the study: COVID-19 samples, acute and convalescent, were from the United States, Italy and Spain.

The CDR3 loop spans 16 amino acids. Germline V gives CDR1 LGHNA, CDR2 YNFKEQ. Trimming at V came to 4 bases and at J to 8 bases, leaving 9 bases not matched to a gene. Here immunoSEQ multiplex PCR was the method, and the copy in TCRdb shows in-frame clones only, minus some. The sample holds 70,000 to 85,000 clones, around 87% seen once. The receptor was isolated from a woman aged 45-59 years with active or convalescent COVID-19. Sequenced material: peripheral blood. The chain uses TRBV4-2 and TRBJ1-6; 9 positions agree with TRBD1. This CDR3 is CASSLGQGDVYSPLHF. DNA for the CDR3: TGTGCCAGCAGCCTGGGACAGGGTGATGTCTATTCACCCCTCCACTTT.